The clone carrying this T cell receptor (beta chain) was counted a single time. The antigen remains unidentified. V was pared by 4 bases and J by 0 bases, with 18 bases between. This CDR3 region has 17 residues. Looked up from germline, CDR1 is MNHEY and CDR2 is SMNVEV (reference sequence). An approximately 10-day culture period preceded the isolation of CD4+ T cells. Two doses of either BNT162b2 or mRNA-1273 were given to each participant. On day 3 and again on day 7, half the medium was replaced with IL-2 medium. The data originate from a study of vaccination effects on CD4 cells after COVID-19. In the study overall: Cultures of approximately 2.1 million PBMC per well contained 8 to 10 IU/ml IL-2 plus 10 ug/ml peptides. Study-wide results and caveats: The study found that only 1 of 255 vaccine-induced clones from healthy vaccinees cross-reacted with common cold coronaviruses.

Data came from immunoSEQ multiplex PCR; TCRdb stores just in-frame clones and leaves some out. In the table there are tens of thousands of clones, roughly 73% of which are singletons. V usage is TRBV27 and J usage is TRBJ1-2; no firm D call. This TCR came from a human donor who received a COVID-19 vaccine. Sequences were derived from CD4+ T cells from PBMCs cultured without peptide, sampled after COVID-19 vaccination. The CDR3 DNA reads as TGTGCCAGCAGTTCCCACGCCGTACGGTCAACTAACTATGGCTACACCTTC. Protein sequence: CASSSHAVRSTNYGYTF.